These 21 T cell receptor beta chains were all obtained from the same sample, sequenced in a study of T cell responses to AZD1222 COVID-19 vaccine. Sequenced by immunoSEQ multiplex PCR; TCRdb stores in-frame clones only, minus some. Of about 120,000 clones in the sample, 75% to 95% were seen once. Sequencing was performed on peripheral blood, taken 28 days after the second dose of the MenACWY control vaccine. Receptors originate from an adult who received the MenACWY meningococcal vaccine as a control.

The chain combines TRBV29-1 with TRBJ2-1; no clear D gene. The CDR3 is made up of 10 amino acids. Trimming removed 7 bases from V and 5 bases from J, with 6 bases in between. The V gene's germline CDR1 is SQVTM and CDR2 ANQGSEA. In DNA, the CDR3 is TGCAGCGGGGCACACAATGAGCAGTTCTTC. Translated, it gives CSGAHNEQFF.

This clone was detected once. The chain couples TRBV5-1 to TRBJ2-2; D remains ambiguous. V was pared by 0 bases and J by 6 bases, with 9 bases between. This CDR3 region has 14 residues. From germline, CDR1 is SGHRS and CDR2 YFSETQ. CDR3 DNA sequence: TGCGCCAGCAGCTTGGGGGGAAAGCCCGGGGAGCTGTTTTTT. Translating it yields CASSLGGKPGELFF.

The chain uses TRBV7-9 and TRBJ2-7; 11 bases are shared with TRBD2. V was clipped by 2 bases and J by 4 bases; unmatched bases: 13. The CDR3 spans 18 residues. CDR1 is SEHNR, CDR2 FQNEAQ, per germline (reference sequence). CDR3 bases: TGTGCCAGCAGCTTACTAGGGGGGCTAGCGGGAGGAAGGTACGAGCAGTACTTC. Residues: CASSLLGGLAGGRYEQYF.

Regarding this clone: Its ends do not fully match the called genes, so a read error is possible. The chain couples TRBV5-4 to TRBJ2-5; 9 bases map to TRBD1. Germline V gene lookup returns CDR1 SGHNT and CDR2 YYREEE (reference sequence). CDR3 length: 14 residues. The CDR3 region is CASRLGQGGETQYF. Here the CDR3 DNA reads TGTGCCAGCAGGTTGGGACAGGGAGGGGAGACCCAGTACTTC.

V and J are TRBV7-2 and TRBJ2-2, with D perhaps matching TRBD1 (5 bases). Trimming cost V 1 base and J 8 bases, with 11 bases left between them. The CDR3 spans 14 residues. Germline CDR1 SGHTA, CDR2 FQGNSA. The CDR3 protein is CASSLEGASGELFF. CDR3 nucleotide sequence: TGTGCCAGCAGCTTAGAAGGGGCTTCTGGGGAGCTGTTTTTT.

The chain joins TRBV27 to TRBJ2-7, with no clear D. This CDR3 contains 13 residues. The V and J ends lost 6 bases and 5 bases respectively, with 14 bases between them. CDR1 is MNHEY and CDR2 is SMNVEV in the germline V gene (reference sequence). Written as DNA, the CDR3 is TGTGCCAGCAGCTCCCTCCGCAGCCACGAGCAGTACTTC. Translation: CASSSLRSHEQYF.

This chain joins TRBV6-6 and TRBJ2-3, with a tentative D call TRBD1 (5 bases). The V and J ends lost 6 bases and 6 bases respectively, with 13 bases between them. The germline gives CDR1 MNHNY, CDR2 SVGAGI (reference sequence). The CDR3 consists of 13 residues. In nucleotides, the CDR3 is TGTGCCAGCAGGAGACAGTCGGGCGATACGCAGTATTTT. Translating gives CASRRQSGDTQYF.

This chain uses TRBV19 with TRBJ2-7; 15 bases map to TRBD2. The V segment lost 4 bases and the J segment 4 bases; nucleotides outside the gene matches: 5. The germline V gene encodes CDR1 LNHDA and CDR2 SQIVND (reference sequence). The CDR3 totals 16 residues. For the CDR3, the DNA is TGTGCCAGTAGTAGCCCGGGACTAGCGGGAGGATACGAGCAGTACTTC. Translating gives CASSSPGLAGGYEQYF. Full variable domain (remainder filled in from reference TRBV19 and TRBJ2-7): DGGITQSPKYLFRKEGQNVTLSCEQNLNHDAMYWYRQDPGQGLRLIYYSQIVNDFQKGDIAEGYSVSREKKESFPLTVTSAQKNPTAFYLCASSSPGLAGGYEQYFGPGTRLTVT.

CDR3 nucleotide sequence: TGTGCCAGCAGTCCTTGGACAGGGGAGGACTACGAGCAGTACTTC. Translating it yields CASSPWTGEDYEQYF. The J gene is TRBJ2-7, the V gene TRBV28, with 9 nucleotides matching TRBD1. The CDR3 spans 15 residues. Per the germline V gene, CDR1 is MDHEN and CDR2 is SYDVKM. Unmatched junction bases numbered 8, after V lost 5 bases and J lost 3 bases. The variable domain in full, completed from reference TRBV28 and TRBJ2-7, reads DVKVTQSSRYLVKRTGEKVFLECVQDMDHENMFWYRQDPGLGLRLIYFSYDVKMKEKGDIPEGYSVSREKKERFSLILESASTNQTSMYLCASSPWTGEDYEQYFGPGTRLTVT.

The chain joins TRBV6-2 or TRBV6-3 to TRBJ2-2; 11 bases are a match to TRBD2. CDR1 MNHEY and CDR2 SVGEGT come from the germline V gene. The length of the CDR3 is 16 residues. V gave up 5 bases and J gave up 4 bases; unmatched junction bases: 6. CDR3 nucleotides: TGTGCCAGCAGTCCACTAGCGGGAGCAAGCACCGGGGAGCTGTTTTTT. It encodes CASSPLAGASTGELFF.

The rearrangement joins TRBV15 to TRBJ1-1, with D unresolved. This CDR3 has 14 amino acids. With 1 base removed from V and 3 bases from J, the gap between germline ends came to 9 bases. Germline CDR1 is LNHNV and CDR2 is YYDKDF (reference sequence). CDR3 nucleotide sequence: TGTGCCACCAGCAGAGGGGAGGGTGACACTGAAGCTTTCTTT. This encodes CATSRGEGDTEAFF.

Only a few counts were recorded for this clone. The V gene is TRBV5-1, the J gene TRBJ2-1; the match to TRBD2 covers 12 bases. This CDR3 is 16 amino acids long. With 4 bases clipped from V and 4 bases from J, the junction kept 6 bases outside the gene matches. In germline, CDR1 is SGHRS, CDR2 YFSETQ. CDR3 protein: CASSKGLAGNYNEQFF. CDR3 DNA sequence: TGCGCCAGCAGCAAAGGACTAGCGGGGAATTACAATGAGCAGTTCTTC.

The gene calls are TRBV11-2 and TRBJ2-1, with 16 bases fitting TRBD2. The CDR3 consists of 13 residues. Trimming at V came to 9 bases and at J to 8 bases, leaving 1 base not matched to a gene. CDR1 is SGHAT, CDR2 FQNNGV, per germline. For the CDR3, the DNA is TGTGCCAGTGGGACTAGCGGGAGGGATGAGCAGTTCTTC. Encoded protein: CASGTSGRDEQFF.

V usage is TRBV2 and J usage is TRBJ1-2; 7 nucleotides line up with TRBD1. Trimming cost V 5 bases and J 4 bases; bases outside gene matches: 7. CDR1 SNHLY and CDR2 FYNNEI come from the germline V gene. This CDR3 contains 14 residues. The CDR3 spells CASSSDRASYGYTF. DNA for the CDR3: TGTGCCAGCAGTTCTGACAGGGCTAGCTATGGCTACACCTTC.

V is TRBV4-1 and J is TRBJ1-5; D gene uncertain. V shed 5 bases and J shed 0 bases, with 11 bases lying between them. The length of the CDR3 is 15 residues. Germline V CDR1 and CDR2: MGHRA, YSYEKL. DNA for the CDR3: TGCGCCAGCAGCGCGAGGGTAAATAGCAATCAGCCCCAGCATTTT. Residues: CASSARVNSNQPQHF.

The chain couples TRBV20-1 to TRBJ1-4; 8 bases are shared with TRBD1. The CDR3 is made up of 15 amino acids. V lost 3 bases and J lost 5; bases outside the gene matches: 8. Germline CDR1 and CDR2: DFQATT and SNEGSKA (reference sequence). CDR3 loop: CSASPQGALNEKLFF. The CDR3 DNA reads TGCAGTGCTAGTCCCCAGGGGGCGCTCAATGAAAAACTGTTTTTT.

V usage is TRBV6-5 and J usage is TRBJ1-5, with 8 bases identical to TRBD1. Losses at the gene ends were 2 bases for V and 8 bases for J; bases not matched to a gene: 5. Germline V gene sequence: CDR1 MNHEY, CDR2 SVGAGI. The CDR3 loop spans 14 amino acids. The chain's CDR3 is CASSYLGQGEPQHF. CDR3 nucleotide sequence: TGTGCCAGCAGTTACCTTGGACAGGGTGAGCCCCAGCATTTT.

The chain joins TRBV28 to TRBJ1-2; D ambiguous. Germline V gene data show CDR1 as MDHEN and CDR2 as SYDVKM. V lost 4 bases to trimming and J lost 8 bases, with 5 bases between them. The CDR3 covers 10 residues. The CDR3 region is CASSSLGYTF. The CDR3 DNA sequence: TGTGCCAGCAGTTCCCTAGGCTACACCTTC.

The rearrangement uses TRBV28 and TRBJ1-1, with D tentatively TRBD1 (5 bases). Trimming pared 3 bases from V and 3 bases from J, leaving 14 bases between. The CDR3 is made up of 15 amino acids. Per the germline V gene, CDR1 is MDHEN and CDR2 is SYDVKM. This CDR3 reads CASSFFRDLDTEAFF. The CDR3 nucleotides read TGTGCCAGCAGTTTCTTCAGGGATTTGGACACTGAAGCTTTCTTT.

The gene calls are TRBV28 and TRBJ2-1; 8 nucleotides align to TRBD1. The germline gives CDR1 MDHEN, CDR2 SYDVKM. This CDR3 contains 14 residues. After removal of 1 base from V and 14 bases from J, the junction contained 10 bases not matched to a gene. CDR3 sequence: CASSLSRFATGEFF. For the CDR3, the DNA is TGTGCCAGCAGTTTATCGAGATTCGCGACAGGGGAGTTCTTC.

The V call is TRBV3-1 (or the pseudogene TRBV3-2), the J call TRBJ2-3; D is unresolved. The CDR3 loop spans 14 amino acids. Germline CDR1 and CDR2: LGHDT and YNNKEL (reference sequence). V was pared by 0 bases and J by 2 bases, with 6 bases between. The CDR3 region is CASSQDRNTDTQYF. CDR3 coding DNA: TGTGCCAGCAGCCAAGATCGTAACACAGATACGCAGTATTTT.